The 3 T cell receptor beta chains below come from one sample, sequenced in a study of identical twins. TCRdb itself ran the 5' RACE reads through MiXCR, one entry per CDR3 protein. This sample has around 570,000 distinct CDR3 sequences, with 7.5% to 10% found just once. This sample was also put to use in a study of yellow fever vaccine responses in identical twins.

The sample comprised PBMCs. Every receptor here comes from a young woman in good health.

This clonotype showed up just a few times. The gene calls are TRBV10-3 and TRBJ2-1; TRBD2 aligns across 11 bases. Germline trimming cut 5 bases from V and 0 bases from J; bases unmatched to any gene: 12. Germline V CDR1 and CDR2: ENHRY, SYGVKD. This CDR3 contains 19 residues. The DNA of the CDR3 is TGTGCCATCAGTAACTCCGGGACTAGCGGAACGAACTCCTACAATGAGCAGTTCTTC. Its translation is CAISNSGTSGTNSYNEQFF.

In this sample, this clonotype turned up a few times. The chain carries TRBV6-1 and TRBJ2-1; the D gene is possibly TRBD1 (6 bases). With 5 bases removed from V and 7 bases from J, the gap between germline ends came to 15 bases. The CDR3 is 14 residues long. CDR1 is MNHNS, CDR2 SASEGT, per germline. The CDR3 is CASSRPTGINEQFF. The CDR3, as DNA: TGTGCCAGCAGTCGCCCGACAGGTATTAATGAGCAGTTCTTC.

In this sample, this clonotype turned up a few times. V is TRBV5-5 and J is TRBJ1-3; D is unclear. The germline V and J ends were trimmed by 3 bases and 2 bases, with 9 bases remaining between them. Germline values: CDR1 SGHKS, CDR2 YYEKEE (reference sequence). This CDR3 spans 14 amino acids. CDR3 sequence reads: CASSSYLPGNTIYF. The CDR3 bases are TGTGCCAGCAGCTCTTACCTTCCTGGAAACACCATATATTTT.